The TCR beta chain described here comes from a study of type 1 and type 2 diabetes patients. For the study at large: Samples came from type 1 diabetic, type 2 diabetic or nondiabetic people, recruited in China.

Study observations and caveats: In CD4+ and CD8+ T cells, type 2 diabetes diversity exceeded type 1. Type 2 diabetes patients had few highly-expanded CD4+ clones, median one.

Diabetic patients met standard criteria for type 1 or type 2 diabetes. Per the germline V gene, CDR1 is SGHRS and CDR2 is YFSETQ. This CDR3 has 15 amino acids. After removal of 3 bases from V and 3 bases from J, the junction contained 4 bases not matched to a gene. Amplification started from genomic DNA. Multiplex PCR with 30 forward and 13 reverse primers amplified the TCR beta CDR3. TCRdb used MiXCR to reprocess the multiplex PCR reads, holding one entry per CDR3 protein. The table lists around 300,000 distinct CDR3 sequences, roughly 50% of them singletons. As regards this clonotype: Its specificity is not known.

The sample was peripheral blood mononuclear cells (PBMCs). V and J are TRBV5-1 and TRBJ1-4; 8 bases agree with TRBD1. This TCR was sampled from a man younger than 35 with type 2 diabetes. Here the CDR3 DNA reads TGCGCCAGCAGCTGGGGACAGGAGGCTAATGAAAAACTGTTTTTT. Its translation is CASSWGQEANEKLFF.